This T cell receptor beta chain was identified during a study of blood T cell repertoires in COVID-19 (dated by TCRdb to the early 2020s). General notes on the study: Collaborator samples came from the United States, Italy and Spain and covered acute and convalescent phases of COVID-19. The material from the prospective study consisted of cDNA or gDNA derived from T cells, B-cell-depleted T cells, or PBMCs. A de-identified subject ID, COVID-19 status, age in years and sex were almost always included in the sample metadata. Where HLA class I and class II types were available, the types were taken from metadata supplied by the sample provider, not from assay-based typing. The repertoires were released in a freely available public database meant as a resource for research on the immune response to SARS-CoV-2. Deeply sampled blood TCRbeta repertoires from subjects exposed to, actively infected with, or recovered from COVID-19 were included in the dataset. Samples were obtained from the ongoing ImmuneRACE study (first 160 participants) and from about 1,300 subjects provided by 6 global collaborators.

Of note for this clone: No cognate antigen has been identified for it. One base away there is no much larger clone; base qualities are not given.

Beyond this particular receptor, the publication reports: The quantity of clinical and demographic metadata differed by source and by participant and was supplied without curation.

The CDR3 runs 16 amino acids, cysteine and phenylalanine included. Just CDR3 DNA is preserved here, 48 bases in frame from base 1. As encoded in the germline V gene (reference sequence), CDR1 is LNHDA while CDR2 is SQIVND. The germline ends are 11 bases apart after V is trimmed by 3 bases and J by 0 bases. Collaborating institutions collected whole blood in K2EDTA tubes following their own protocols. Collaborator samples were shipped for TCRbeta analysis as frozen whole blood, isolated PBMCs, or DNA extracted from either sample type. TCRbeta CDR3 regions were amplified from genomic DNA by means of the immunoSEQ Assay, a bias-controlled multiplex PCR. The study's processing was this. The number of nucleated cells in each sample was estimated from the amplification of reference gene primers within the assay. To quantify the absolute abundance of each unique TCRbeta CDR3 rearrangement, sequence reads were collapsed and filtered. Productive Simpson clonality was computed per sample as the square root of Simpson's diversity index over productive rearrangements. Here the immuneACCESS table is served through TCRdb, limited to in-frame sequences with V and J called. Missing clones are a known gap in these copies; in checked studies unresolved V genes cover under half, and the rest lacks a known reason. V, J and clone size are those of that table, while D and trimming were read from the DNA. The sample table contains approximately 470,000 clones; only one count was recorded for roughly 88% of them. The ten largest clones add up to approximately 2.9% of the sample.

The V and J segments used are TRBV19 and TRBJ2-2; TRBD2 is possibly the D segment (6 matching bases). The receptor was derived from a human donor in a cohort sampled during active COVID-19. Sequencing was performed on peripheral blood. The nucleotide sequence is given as TGTGCCAGTAGTATGGCGGGGTTCGCGAACACCGGGGAGCTGTTTTTT. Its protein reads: CASSMAGFANTGELFF.